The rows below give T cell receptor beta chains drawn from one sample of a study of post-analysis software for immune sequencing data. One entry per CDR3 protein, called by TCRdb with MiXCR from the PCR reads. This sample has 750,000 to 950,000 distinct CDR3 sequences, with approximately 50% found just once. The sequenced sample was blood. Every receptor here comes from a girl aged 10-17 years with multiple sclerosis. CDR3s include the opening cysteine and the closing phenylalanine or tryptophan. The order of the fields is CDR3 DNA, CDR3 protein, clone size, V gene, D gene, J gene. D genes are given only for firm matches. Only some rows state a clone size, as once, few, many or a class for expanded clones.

TGTGCCAGCAGCTTAAGCTGGGACAGGAGATCCCTGAGGGAGACCCAGTACTTC | CASSLSWDRRSLRETQYF | NA | TRBV7-9 | TRBD1 | TRBJ2-5
TGCGCCAGCAGCTCGGGGACTAGCGACTCCTACAATGAGCAGTTCTTC | CASSSGTSDSYNEQFF | NA | TRBV5-1 | TRBD2 | TRBJ2-1
TGTGCCACCAGGGGACAGGCCTTCCGCGAGCAGTACTTC | CATRGQAFREQYF | NA | TRBV15 | TRBD1 | TRBJ2-7
TGTGCCACCGGGACTAGCGGATCAGATACGCAGTATTTT | CATGTSGSDTQYF | NA | TRBV11-1 | TRBD2 | TRBJ2-3
TGCGCCAGCAGCTTGACGGCAGGCGACTTCTACGAGCAGTACTTC | CASSLTAGDFYEQYF | NA | TRBV5-1 | NA | TRBJ2-7
TGCAGTGCCTGGGACAGAACCTACGAGCAGTACTTC | CSAWDRTYEQYF | few | TRBV20-1 | TRBD1 | TRBJ2-7
TGCAGCGTTGATTGGCGGGAGAACACTGAAGCTTTCTTT | CSVDWRENTEAFF | few | TRBV29-1 | NA | TRBJ1-1
TGCAGCGTTGATTCGGGCCAACAGAGCACCTACGAGCAGTACTTC | CSVDSGQQSTYEQYF | few | TRBV29-1 | NA | TRBJ2-7
TGCAGCGTTGAACTGTCGGGGGGACTTGGGAATGAGCAGTTCTTC | CSVELSGGLGNEQFF | once | TRBV29-1 | TRBD2 | TRBJ2-1
TGCAGTGCTACTCCCCTAGGGAAGAACACTGAAGCTTTCTTT | CSATPLGKNTEAFF | NA | TRBV20-1 | NA | TRBJ1-1
TGTGCCAGCAGCCGGGGATGGACAGGGGCCTACGAGCAGTACTTC | CASSRGWTGAYEQYF | NA | TRBV3-1 | TRBD1 | TRBJ2-7
TGTGCCAGCAGTTACGGGGGACAGGGAGGAATTCAGCCCCAGCATTTT | CASSYGGQGGIQPQHF | few | TRBV6-6 | TRBD1 | TRBJ1-5
TGTGCCAGCAGCCAATCCGACAAGCCCACCTACAATGAGCAGTTCTTC | CASSQSDKPTYNEQFF | once | TRBV3-1 | NA | TRBJ2-1
TGTGGCAGCATGGGGACAAGTGGGAATCAGCCCCAGCATTTT | CGSMGTSGNQPQHF | NA | TRBV6-6 | NA | TRBJ1-5
TGTGCCAGCAGCGTAATCTCCACGGACAATGAGCAGTTCTTC | CASSVISTDNEQFF | NA | TRBV9 | NA | TRBJ2-1
TGTGCCACCAGCAGAGTCGATTGGACAGGGAGCTACGAGCAGTACTTC | CATSRVDWTGSYEQYF | once | TRBV15 | TRBD1 | TRBJ2-7
TGTGCCAGCAGGGCTACCGCGGACAATGAGCAGTTCTTC | CASRATADNEQFF | NA | TRBV9 | NA | TRBJ2-1
TGTGCCAGCAGCCCAAACAGGGACCAGGCTTTCTTT | CASSPNRDQAFF | NA | TRBV7-2 | NA | TRBJ1-1
TGTGCCAGCAGTACCCAACTAGGCGGTAGCTCTGGGGCCAACGTCCTGACTTTC | CASSTQLGGSSGANVLTF | NA | TRBV12-3/TRBV12-4 | NA | TRBJ2-6
TGCAGCGTTGAACCGCGGAGGGTTGGCTACACCTTC | CSVEPRRVGYTF | NA | TRBV29-1 | NA | TRBJ1-2
TGTGCCAGCAGCTTTACTGAACTACCCGCAGATACGCAGTATTTT | CASSFTELPADTQYF | NA | TRBV11-2 | NA | TRBJ2-3
TGCGCCAGCAGCCGACAGAGCGGGGGACCCTCCTACGAGCAGTACTTC | CASSRQSGGPSYEQYF | few | TRBV5-1 | TRBD2 | TRBJ2-7
TGCAGTGCTCACCCCGTCGGGGGTTCCTACAATGAGCAGTTCTTC | CSAHPVGGSYNEQFF | NA | TRBV20-1 | NA | TRBJ2-1
TGCGCCAGCAGCCATGGGACAGGGGTCGATTCACCCCTCCACTTT | CASSHGTGVDSPLHF | few | TRBV4-1 | TRBD1 | TRBJ1-6
TGTGCCAGCAGCCACCCGACAGGGGAACGAGATGGCTACACCTTC | CASSHPTGERDGYTF | NA | TRBV5-6 | TRBD1 | TRBJ1-2